The entry below describes one T cell receptor beta chain. This specimen comes from a study of blood T cell repertoires in COVID-19. Study as a whole: Specimens from acute and convalescent COVID-19 originated in the United States, Italy and Spain.

As originally analysed: Amplification with reference gene primers provided the estimates of nucleated cell counts. Libraries were prepared by immunoSEQ multiplex PCR; TCRdb keeps only in-frame clonotypes and omits some of them. Clone size and V and J calls were adopted from that table, with D and trimming inferred from the DNA. This sample has 85,000 to 100,000 clones; 90% occur once, and the top ten carry 1.7%. The CDR3 has 12 residues. With 6 bases removed from V and 5 bases from J, the gap between germline ends came to 10 bases. The germline V gene encodes CDR1 MNHEY and CDR2 SVGAGI. The source material was peripheral blood. This chain connects TRBV6-5 to TRBJ1-1; no clear D gene. The receptor comes from a man aged 55 to 70 with acute or convalescent COVID-19. CDR3 sequence reads: CASRMRGTEAFF. In DNA form, the CDR3 reads TGTGCCAGCAGAATGCGGGGAACTGAAGCTTTCTTT.